The 15 T cell receptor beta chains reported below all come from one sample, sequenced in a study of monozygotic twins with inflammatory bowel disease. TCRdb reprocessed the 5' RACE reads and keeps a single row for each CDR3 protein, giving no DNA. The sample totals about 380,000 distinct CDR3 sequences; its top ten clones hold 2.5% to 3%. The sequenced material came from blood. The receptor source for this set is a human donor with ulcerative colitis or Crohn's disease, or a healthy co-twin of an affected twin (not recorded which).

The chain combines TRBV7-4 with TRBJ2-5; TCRdb returns TRBD1, unconfirmable since there is no DNA. The CDR3 spans 14 residues. Germline V gene lookup returns CDR1 SGHVT and CDR2 SQSDAQ. CDR3 region: CASSLGERRETQYF.

The V and J genes are TRBV7-2 and TRBJ2-7; checking the TCRdb D call of TRBD1 is not possible without DNA. Germline V CDR1 and CDR2: SGHTA, FQGNSA. The CDR3 sequence is 15 residues long. CDR3 sequence: CASSLEGGGPYEQYF. Combining the CDR3 with reference TRBV7-2 and TRBJ2-7 gives the whole variable domain GAGVSQSPSNKVTEKGKDVELRCDPISGHTALYWYRQSLGQGLEFLIYFQGNSAPDKSGLPSDRFSAERTGGSVSTLTIQRTQQEDSAVYLCASSLEGGGPYEQYFGPGTRLTVT.

The gene calls are TRBV20-1 and TRBJ2-6; TCRdb designates TRBD1, a call that cannot be tested without DNA. The CDR3 covers 12 residues. The germline gives CDR1 DFQATT, CDR2 SNEGSKA (reference sequence). The CDR3 region is CSARVGGRVLTF.

V usage is TRBV12-3 or TRBV12-4 and J usage is TRBJ2-1; lacking DNA, the TRBD1 call made by TCRdb goes unchecked. The CDR3 has 18 residues. The CDR3 here is CASSLALAGGARYNEQFF.

The chain uses TRBV13 and TRBJ2-7; there is no DNA to check the TCRdb D call of TRBD1. CDR3 length: 17 residues. Germline loops: CDR1 PRHDT, CDR2 FYEKMQ (reference sequence). CDR3 sequence reads: CASSLGLVEGERYEQYF.

The V gene is TRBV25-1, the J gene TRBJ2-7; as DNA is missing, the TRBD1 call by TCRdb cannot be tested. The CDR3 spans 13 residues. Germline V gives CDR1 MGHDK, CDR2 SYGVNS. The CDR3 region is CASSVTGGSTLYF.

The gene calls are TRBV9 and TRBJ2-7; absent DNA, TCRdb's TRBD1 call cannot be checked. CDR3 length equals 15 residues. In germline, CDR1 is SGDLS, CDR2 YYNGEE. CDR3 loop: CASSHDVGGSYEQYF.

This chain joins TRBV10-3 and TRBJ2-7. The CDR3 is 13 residues long. Germline assignment: CDR1 ENHRY and CDR2 SYGVKD. The CDR3 protein is CAISKENSYEQYF.

The chain is built from TRBV7-2 and TRBJ2-7; absent DNA, TCRdb's TRBD2 call cannot be checked. CDR3 length: 13 amino acids. Germline CDR1 and CDR2: SGHTA and FQGNSA. Here the CDR3 reads CASSLYSRIEQYF.

The gene calls are TRBV5-1 and TRBJ2-5; TCRdb reports TRBD1, a call that lacks DNA to check it against. The CDR3 has 15 amino acids. Germline lookup yields CDR1 SGHRS and CDR2 YFSETQ. The CDR3 here is CASSLNREIRETQYF.

The chain links TRBV29-1 to TRBJ1-5; TCRdb's D call, TRBD1, is unchecked because there is no DNA. Per germline, CDR1 SQVTM and CDR2 ANQGSEA. This CDR3 is built from 13 residues. The CDR3 reads CSAGAGSNQPQHF.

The chain recombines TRBV24-1 with TRBJ2-1; the TRBD2 assignment by TCRdb is unverifiable without DNA. This CDR3 is built from 16 residues. Germline values: CDR1 KGHDR, CDR2 SFDVKD. The CDR3 sequence: CATSDPSSGGYNEQFF.

The chain combines TRBV7-3 with TRBJ2-2; TCRdb reports TRBD1, a call that lacks DNA to check it against. Germline V CDR1 and CDR2: SGHTA, FQGTGA. There are 17 residues in the CDR3. Here the CDR3 reads CASSLTGGQGNTGELFF. The full variable domain, its missing parts supplied by reference TRBV7-3 and TRBJ2-2, is GAGVSQTPSNKVTEKGKYVELRCDPISGHTALYWYRQSLGQGPEFLIYFQGTGAADDSGLPNDRFFAVRPEGSVSTLKIQRTERGDSAVYLCASSLTGGQGNTGELFFGEGSRLTVL.

The chain employs TRBV30 and TRBJ2-1; TCRdb outputs TRBD1, but without DNA this stays unchecked. CDR1 is GTSNPN and CDR2 is SVGIG in the germline V gene (reference sequence). CDR3 length: 14 amino acids. The CDR3 sequence: CAWSVGQGDGQQFF. The whole variable domain, filled in from reference TRBV30 and TRBJ2-1, reads SQTIHQWPATLVQPVGSPLSLECTVEGTSNPNLYWYRQAAGRGLQLLFYSVGIGQISSEVPQNLSASRPQDRQFILSSKKLLLSDSGFYLCAWSVGQGDGQQFFGPGTRLTVL.

V gene TRBV7-9 combines with J gene TRBJ2-2; absent DNA, TCRdb's TRBD1 call cannot be checked. This CDR3 is built from 15 residues. CDR1 and CDR2 from the germline V gene are SEHNR and FQNEAQ (reference sequence). CDR3 sequence reads: CASSLNRGHTGELFF.